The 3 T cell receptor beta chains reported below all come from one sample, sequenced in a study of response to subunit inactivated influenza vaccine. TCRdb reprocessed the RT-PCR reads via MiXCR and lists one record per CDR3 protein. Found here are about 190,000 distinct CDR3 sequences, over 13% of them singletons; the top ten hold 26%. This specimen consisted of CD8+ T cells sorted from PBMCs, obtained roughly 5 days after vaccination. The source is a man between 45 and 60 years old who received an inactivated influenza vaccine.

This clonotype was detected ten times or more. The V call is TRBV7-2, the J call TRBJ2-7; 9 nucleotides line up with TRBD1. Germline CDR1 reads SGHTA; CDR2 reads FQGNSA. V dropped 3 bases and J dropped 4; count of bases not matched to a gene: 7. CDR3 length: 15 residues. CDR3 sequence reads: CASSFGTGIVYEQYF. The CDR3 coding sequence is TGTGCCAGCAGCTTTGGGACAGGGATAGTTTACGAGCAGTACTTC.

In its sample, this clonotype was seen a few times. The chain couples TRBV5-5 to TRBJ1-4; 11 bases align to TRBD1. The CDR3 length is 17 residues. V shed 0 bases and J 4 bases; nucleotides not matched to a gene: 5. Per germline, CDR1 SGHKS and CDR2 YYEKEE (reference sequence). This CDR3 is CASSLAGTGGFNEKLFF. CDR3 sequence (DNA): TGTGCCAGCAGCTTGGCTGGGACAGGGGGATTTAATGAAAAACTGTTTTTT.

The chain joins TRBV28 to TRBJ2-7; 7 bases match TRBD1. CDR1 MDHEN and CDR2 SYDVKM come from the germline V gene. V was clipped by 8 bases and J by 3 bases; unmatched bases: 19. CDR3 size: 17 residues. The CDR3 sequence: CASGSRAGTVSGYEQYF. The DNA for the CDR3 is TGTGCCAGCGGAAGCCGAGCAGGGACAGTTTCGGGCTACGAGCAGTACTTC.